The 16 T cell receptor beta chains below were found in one sample sequenced in a study of T cell responses to AZD1222 COVID-19 vaccine. The repertoire was sequenced with immunoSEQ multiplex PCR; TCRdb's copy has only in-frame clones and lacks some. The data hold 60,000 to 75,000 clones, with about four fifths observed a single time. Sequencing used peripheral blood, obtained 28 days after the second AZD1222 dose. These receptor sequences come from an adult who received the AZD1222 COVID-19 vaccine.

The genes are TRBV11-2 and TRBJ2-7, with unresolved D. The V gene lost 4 bases and the J gene lost 3 bases, with 25 bases spanning the gap. CDR1 is SGHAT and CDR2 is FQNNGV in the germline V gene. This CDR3 spans 18 amino acids. DNA of the CDR3: TGTGCCAGCAGCTCCCCGAGCGAACCTGGACCCTCGTGCTACGAGCAGTACTTC. It codes for CASSSPSEPGPSCYEQYF.

V and J are TRBV28 and TRBJ1-6, with 7 bases matching TRBD1. The ends lost 4 bases at V and 7 bases at J; junction bases unmatched: 1. The germline gives CDR1 MDHEN, CDR2 SYDVKM. The CDR3 has 13 amino acids. The CDR3 loop reads CASSSGQNSPLHF. For the CDR3, the DNA is TGTGCCAGCAGTTCGGGACAGAATTCACCCCTCCACTTT.

The V and J genes are TRBV5-5 and TRBJ1-6; D unclear. V shed 1 base and J shed 3 bases, with 8 bases lying between them. CDR3 size: 15 residues. CDR1 is SGHKS, CDR2 YYEKEE, per germline (reference sequence). DNA of the CDR3: TGTGCCAGCAGCTTGAGCGGGAACTATAATTCACCCCTCCACTTT. Protein: CASSLSGNYNSPLHF.

The chain recombines TRBV19 with TRBJ2-2; 7 nucleotides align to TRBD2. CDR3 length: 16 residues. Trimming took 3 bases from V and 6 from J; bases not matched to a gene: 10. The germline V gene encodes CDR1 LNHDA and CDR2 SQIVND (reference sequence). The CDR3 is CASSIYSGTTAGELFF. Here the CDR3 DNA reads TGTGCCAGTAGTATCTACTCCGGGACTACCGCCGGGGAGCTGTTTTTT.

This chain joins TRBV2 and TRBJ2-6; no definite D call. The CDR3 length is 15 residues. Trimming removed 2 bases from V and 0 bases from J, with 5 bases in between. CDR1 is SNHLY, CDR2 FYNNEI, per germline. The CDR3 region is CASSEQNSGANVLTF. CDR3 coding DNA: TGTGCCAGCAGTGAACAGAACTCTGGGGCCAACGTCCTGACTTTC. Looking up the rest from reference TRBV2 and TRBJ2-6 gives the full variable domain: EPEVTQTPSHQVTQMGQEVILRCVPISNHLYFYWYRQILGQKVEFLVSFYNNEISEKSEIFDDQFSVERPDGSNFTLKIRSTKLEDSAMYFCASSEQNSGANVLTFGAGSRLTVL.

This rearrangement joins TRBV4-1 to TRBJ1-1; D possibly corresponds to TRBD1 (5 bases). CDR1 and CDR2 (germline): MGHRA, YSYEKL. The V and J ends lost 1 base and 5 bases respectively, with 11 bases between them. The CDR3 is 14 amino acids. This CDR3 reads CASSQGRGTTEAFF. Here the CDR3 DNA reads TGCGCCAGCAGCCAAGGTCGGGGGACTACTGAAGCTTTCTTT.

This chain connects TRBV9 to TRBJ2-1; the D gene is possibly TRBD2 (5 bases). The CDR3 covers 16 residues. Germline V gene sequence: CDR1 SGDLS, CDR2 YYNGEE. The V gene lost 0 bases and the J gene lost 5 bases, with 15 bases spanning the gap. This CDR3 reads CASSVERISRHNEQFF. The CDR3 bases are TGTGCCAGCAGCGTAGAGCGGATCAGCCGTCACAATGAGCAGTTCTTC.

The CDR3: CATSWDRDYEQYF. The CDR3 bases are TGTGCCACCAGCTGGGACAGAGACTACGAGCAGTACTTC. The genes are TRBV15 and TRBJ2-7; 7 bases map to TRBD1. The CDR3 is 13 amino acids. The V gene's germline CDR1 is LNHNV and CDR2 YYDKDF (reference sequence). Trimming at V came to 5 bases and at J to 3 bases, leaving 4 bases not matched to a gene. Filled out from reference TRBV15 and TRBJ2-7, the complete variable domain reads DAMVIQNPRYQVTQFGKPVTLSCSQTLNHNVMYWYQQKSSQAPKLLFHYYDKDFNNEADTPDNFQSRRPNTSFCFLDIRSPGLGDTAMYLCATSWDRDYEQYFGPGTRLTVT.

The gene calls are TRBV28 and TRBJ2-7; D gene ambiguous. CDR3 length: 14 residues. Germline V gene lookup returns CDR1 MDHEN and CDR2 SYDVKM. Deletions cut 5 bases from V and 3 bases from J, with 14 bases between. Written as DNA, the CDR3 is TGTGCCAGCAGTGAAATGGACGGCCGCTACGAGCAGTACTTC. It codes for CASSEMDGRYEQYF.

The rearrangement joins TRBV4-3 to TRBJ1-5; D is possibly TRBD1 (6 bases). In germline, CDR1 is LGHNA, CDR2 YSLEER. This CDR3 contains 16 residues. V dropped 5 bases and J dropped 0 bases, with 14 bases sitting between them. CDR3 nucleotide sequence: TGCGCCAGCAGCTTGGACAGAAGATATAGCAATCAGCCCCAGCATTTT. Translated: CASSLDRRYSNQPQHF.

This chain connects TRBV6-1 to TRBJ1-5; D gene unclear. CDR3 length: 14 amino acids. Trimming pared 5 bases from V and 4 bases from J, leaving 12 bases between. Germline V gene data show CDR1 as MNHNS and CDR2 as SASEGT. The CDR3 loop is CASSWATGNQPQHF. CDR3 DNA sequence: TGTGCCAGCAGTTGGGCGACGGGAAATCAGCCCCAGCATTTT.

The rearrangement uses TRBV5-6 and TRBJ1-5, with D uncertain. V was clipped by 0 bases and J by 6 bases, with 4 bases between them. This CDR3 comprises 12 residues. Germline CDR1 is SGHDT and CDR2 is YYEEEE. CDR3 region: CASSLGSQPQHF. In DNA, the CDR3 is TGTGCCAGCAGCTTGGGGAGTCAGCCCCAGCATTTT.

CDR3 loop: CASGLPGQGAWVGYTF. The DNA for the CDR3 is TGTGCTAGTGGCTTGCCGGGACAGGGGGCATGGGTTGGCTACACCTTC. The J gene is TRBJ1-2, the V gene TRBV12-5, with TRBD1 matching over 12 bases. The length of the CDR3 is 16 residues. Germline CDR1 reads LGHNT; CDR2 reads FRNRAP. J gave up 7 bases and V 6 bases, and 12 bases lay outside the gene matches.

The rearrangement joins TRBV6-1 to TRBJ1-2; 9 bases line up with TRBD1. Germline assignment: CDR1 MNHNS and CDR2 SASEGT. This CDR3 is built from 17 residues. The V gene end was trimmed by 2 bases and the J gene end by 5 bases; junction bases not matched to a gene: 12. Here the CDR3 DNA reads TGTGCCAGCAGTGAATGGGACAGGGCACAAAACAAGTATGGCTACACCTTC. Amino acid sequence: CASSEWDRAQNKYGYTF.

The chain uses TRBV19 and TRBJ1-1; D gene unclear. Germline V lookup: CDR1 LNHDA, CDR2 SQIVND (reference sequence). Deletions cut 3 bases from V and 3 bases from J, with 8 bases between. There are 13 residues in the CDR3. CDR3 sequence reads: CASSINVYTEAFF. The CDR3, as DNA: TGTGCCAGTAGTATCAACGTTTACACTGAAGCTTTCTTT. Full variable domain (missing parts from reference TRBV19 and TRBJ1-1): DGGITQSPKYLFRKEGQNVTLSCEQNLNHDAMYWYRQDPGQGLRLIYYSQIVNDFQKGDIAEGYSVSREKKESFPLTVTSAQKNPTAFYLCASSINVYTEAFFGQGTRLTVV.

V is TRBV15 and J is TRBJ1-5; tentative D call: TRBD1 (6 bases). With 9 bases removed from V and 0 bases from J, the gap between germline ends came to 24 bases. The germline V gene has CDR1 LNHNV and CDR2 YYDKDF (reference sequence). This CDR3 comprises 18 residues. The CDR3 bases are TGTGCCACTGCGGGGGCTATGGGAGGGTTAGATAGCAATCAGCCCCAGCATTTT. Amino acids: CATAGAMGGLDSNQPQHF.